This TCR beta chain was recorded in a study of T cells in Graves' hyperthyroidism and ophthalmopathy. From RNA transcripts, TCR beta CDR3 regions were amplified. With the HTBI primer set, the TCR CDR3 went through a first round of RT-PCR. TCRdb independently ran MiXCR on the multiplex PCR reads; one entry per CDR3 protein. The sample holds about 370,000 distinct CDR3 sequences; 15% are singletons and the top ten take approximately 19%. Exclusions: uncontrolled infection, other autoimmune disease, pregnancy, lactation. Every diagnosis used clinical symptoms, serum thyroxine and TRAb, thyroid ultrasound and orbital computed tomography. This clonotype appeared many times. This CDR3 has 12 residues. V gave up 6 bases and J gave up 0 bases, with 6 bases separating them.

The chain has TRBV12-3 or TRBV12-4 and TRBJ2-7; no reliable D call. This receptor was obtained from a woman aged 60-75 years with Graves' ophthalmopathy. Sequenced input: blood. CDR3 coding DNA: TGTGCCAGCAGCCAAATCTCCTACGAGCAGTACTTC. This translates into CASSQISYEQYF.